What follows is one T cell receptor beta chain and its context. This record comes from a study of blood T cell repertoires in COVID-19. Whole-study context: The United States, Italy and Spain provided the acute and convalescent COVID-19 samples.

Germline trimming cut 4 bases from V and 3 bases from J; bases unmatched to any gene: 7. Germline CDR1 SGHRS, CDR2 YFSETQ. The CDR3 covers 17 residues. The repertoire was sequenced with immunoSEQ multiplex PCR; TCRdb's copy has only in-frame clones and lacks some. There are some 200,000 clones in the sample; roughly nine tenths occur only once, and roughly 2.2% lies in the top ten. Sample: peripheral blood. The sequence came from a woman aged 50 to 65 with acute or convalescent COVID-19. The chain links TRBV5-1 to TRBJ2-3, with TRBD2 identical over 14 bases. This CDR3 reads CASSRLTSGGATDTQYF. In nucleotides, the CDR3 is TGCGCCAGCAGCAGACTGACTAGCGGGGGGGCGACAGATACGCAGTATTTT.